This T cell receptor beta chain was identified in a study of cytomegalovirus exposure and HLA in healthy donors. Study details: A data release that came early held approximately 85 million unique TCRs from HLA-typed donors.

The PCR was carried out with 60 Vbeta primers and 13 Jbeta primers. Repertoires were generated with immunoSEQ multiplex PCR, while TCRdb's copy carries only in-frame clones and drops some. The repertoire consists of approximately 140,000 clones, with about four fifths occurring once and the leading ten covering around 4.3%. Sequencing used PBMCs. The TCR sequence derives from a middle-aged man in good health and CMV-seropositive.

In DNA form, the CDR3 reads TGTGCCAGCAGTCAATCCGGGACTAGTTATGAGCAGTTCTTC. This gives the protein CASSQSGTSYEQFF. This chain links TRBV6-5 with TRBJ2-1, with 8 positions matching TRBD2. Germline assignment: CDR1 MNHEY and CDR2 SVGAGI. The CDR3 has 14 residues. V trimming: 5 bases; J trimming: 8 bases; junction bases outside the gene matches: 8.